The 15 T cell receptor beta chains below all came from one sample that was sequenced in a study of blood T cell repertoires in COVID-19 (dated by TCRdb to 2019 to 2021). The method behind the library was the immunoSEQ multiplex PCR assay. This is the immuneACCESS table as TCRdb keeps it, with only in-frame sequences that have V and J called. A part of the clones is gone; compared with another copy, unresolved V genes explain less than half, and the rest is unexplained. The sample yields a few hundred thousand clones; more than 70% were counted once. The ten largest make up 6.5% to 9% of the sample. The sample consisted of PBMCs or T cells enriched from blood (not recorded which). These receptors all come from a woman aged 40 to 49 with acute COVID-19.

The sample holds a few counts of this clone. V and J are TRBV3-1 (or the pseudogene TRBV3-2) and TRBJ2-5, with a possible D match to TRBD1 (5 bases). Germline V gives CDR1 LGHDT, CDR2 YNNKEL (reference sequence). This CDR3 comprises 14 residues. The ends were cut back, 7 bases at V and 5 bases at J, with 17 bases in the middle. CDR3 in amino acids: CASTPRLGHETQYF. Written as DNA, the CDR3 is TGTGCCAGCACCCCACGCCTGGGGCATGAGACCCAGTACTTC.

In its sample, this clone was seen once. The DNA for the CDR3 is TGCGCCAGCAGTAGTGGACAGGGAAGCGGCTATGGCTACACCTTC. This encodes CASSSGQGSGYGYTF. The gene calls are TRBV5-1 and TRBJ1-2, with 8 bases that match TRBD1. CDR3 length: 15 residues. Germline loops: CDR1 SGHRS, CDR2 YFSETQ. V gave up 5 bases and J gave up 4 bases; unmatched junction bases: 10.

The chain links TRBV19 to TRBJ1-1, with TRBD1 as a possible D gene (6 bases). The V gene lost 3 bases and the J gene lost 3 bases, with 11 bases spanning the gap. The CDR3 totals 14 residues. Germline CDR1 reads LNHDA; CDR2 reads SQIVND (reference sequence). CDR3 nucleotide sequence: TGTGCCAGTAGTATTTCGGCAGGGGACACTGAAGCTTTCTTT. It is translated as CASSISAGDTEAFF.

This clone was detected only once. The V call is TRBV4-2, the J call TRBJ2-7, with TRBD1 matching 7 bases. This CDR3 has 16 residues. V dropped 3 bases and J dropped 2; count of bases not matched to a gene: 10. Germline values: CDR1 LGHNA, CDR2 YNFKEQ. The CDR3 nucleotides are TGTGCCAGCAGCCATAGAGACACAGGGGATGCCTACGAGCAGTACTTC. This encodes CASSHRDTGDAYEQYF.

This clone was seen a single time. V is TRBV5-1 and J is TRBJ2-7; D might be TRBD2 (5 bases). The germline V and J ends were trimmed by 0 bases and 4 bases, with 17 bases remaining between them. CDR3 length: 16 residues. Germline V gives CDR1 SGHRS, CDR2 YFSETQ. The CDR3: CASSLGAGSGGYEQYF. As DNA, the CDR3 is TGCGCCAGCAGCTTGGGGGCTGGATCTGGAGGTTACGAGCAGTACTTC. Combining the CDR3 with reference TRBV5-1 and TRBJ2-7 gives the whole variable domain KAGVTQTPRYLIKTRGQQVTLSCSPISGHRSVSWYQQTPGQGLQFLFEYFSETQRNKGNFPGRFSGRQFSNSRSEMNVSTLELGDSALYLCASSLGAGSGGYEQYFGPGTRLTVT.

This clone was observed once. The chain recombines TRBV6-5 with TRBJ1-2; D may be TRBD1 (5 bases). V was shortened by 5 bases and J by 1 base, with 14 bases between the two germline ends. Per the germline V gene, CDR1 is MNHEY and CDR2 is SVGAGI. CDR3 length: 15 residues. The CDR3 coding sequence is TGTGCCAGCAGTCTGACAGAGAATTTTAACTATGGCTACACCTTC. Translating gives CASSLTENFNYGYTF.

The V gene is TRBV2, the J gene TRBJ1-1; D not certain. Germline V gene sequence: CDR1 SNHLY, CDR2 FYNNEI. The CDR3 runs 16 residues. Trimming removed 0 bases from V and 6 bases from J, with 17 bases in between. CDR3 bases: TGTGCCAGCAGTGAAGCTAGCATCGCAATCCGGTCTGAAGCTTTCTTT. Protein sequence: CASSEASIAIRSEAFF.

The chain uses TRBV7-2 and TRBJ2-7, with D possibly TRBD2 on 6 matching bases. The CDR3 runs 15 residues. The germline gives CDR1 SGHTA, CDR2 FQGNSA. Between the trimmed V and J ends, which lost 3 bases and 6 bases, there was a span of 18 bases. CDR3 in amino acids: CASSFRLEGKGEQYF. The CDR3 DNA follows: TGTGCCAGCAGCTTTCGACTAGAGGGTAAGGGCGAGCAGTACTTC.

The rearrangement uses TRBV10-3 and TRBJ1-6; no clear D gene. Germline CDR1 and CDR2: ENHRY and SYGVKD. The CDR3 length is 12 residues. Trimming stripped 6 bases from V and 5 bases from J, with 5 bases between. In DNA form, the CDR3 reads TGTGCCATCAGCTCGGATAATTCACCCCTCCACTTT. Encoded protein: CAISSDNSPLHF.

This clone has just one count. The V gene is TRBV2, the J gene TRBJ1-4, with TRBD1 identical over 9 bases. The CDR3 contains 20 residues. Germline values: CDR1 SNHLY, CDR2 FYNNEI. With V trimmed by 4 bases and J by 5 bases, 20 bases remained unmatched. As DNA, the CDR3 is TGTGCCAGCAGTGCAAGGGGAGGGCGATCCGGGACAGGGTCGAATGAAAAACTGTTTTTT. Protein product: CASSARGGRSGTGSNEKLFF. The full variable domain, completed using reference TRBV2 and TRBJ1-4, is EPEVTQTPSHQVTQMGQEVILRCVPISNHLYFYWYRQILGQKVEFLVSFYNNEISEKSEIFDDQFSVERPDGSNFTLKIRSTKLEDSAMYFCASSARGGRSGTGSNEKLFFGSGTQLSVL.

The rearrangement uses TRBV25-1 and TRBJ2-5; 11 bases align to TRBD2. CDR3 length: 16 amino acids. The V and J ends lost 1 base and 2 bases, in that order; junction bases with no gene match: 3. Germline V gene sequence: CDR1 MGHDK, CDR2 SYGVNS. The CDR3, as DNA: TGTGCCAGCAGTGAATTAACTAGCGGGAGACAAGAGACCCAGTACTTC. Its translation is CASSELTSGRQETQYF. The whole variable domain, remainder taken from reference TRBV25-1 and TRBJ2-5, is EADIYQTPRYLVIGTGKKITLECSQTMGHDKMYWYQQDPGMELHLIHYSYGVNSTEKGDLSSESTVSRIRTEHFPLTLESARPSHTSQYLCASSELTSGRQETQYFGPGTRLLVL.

The rearrangement uses TRBV14 and TRBJ2-7; a possible D gene is TRBD2 (6 bases). Deletions cut 4 bases from V and 6 bases from J, with 13 bases between. The CDR3 consists of 13 residues. CDR1 and CDR2 from the germline V gene are SGHDN and FVKESK. This CDR3 reads CASSLGYGGEQYF. CDR3 coding DNA: TGTGCCAGCAGCCTCGGGTACGGGGGCGAGCAGTACTTC.

The gene calls are TRBV5-6 and TRBJ2-3; 12 bases are a match to TRBD2. V lost 0 bases to trimming and J lost 3 bases; unmatched junction nucleotides: 5. Looked up from germline, CDR1 is SGHDT and CDR2 is YYEEEE. The CDR3 contains 17 residues. This CDR3 reads CASSLGTLAGGTDTQYF. The CDR3 DNA follows: TGTGCCAGCAGCTTGGGGACACTAGCGGGGGGAACAGATACGCAGTATTTT.

This clone was detected once. DNA of the CDR3: TGTGCCAGCAGTTACAGTCGGGGGGGGGCAAATACGCAGTATTTT. Translating gives CASSYSRGGANTQYF. The chain links TRBV6-9 to TRBJ2-3, with 8 bases that match TRBD2. Trimming at V came to 3 bases and at J to 7 bases, leaving 9 bases not matched to a gene. Germline V lookup: CDR1 MNHGY, CDR2 SVAAGI. This CDR3 spans 15 amino acids.

The chain recombines TRBV28 with TRBJ2-1, with 8 bases lining up with TRBD1. The trim removed 5 bases at V and 4 bases at J, leaving 4 bases unmatched. Germline V gives CDR1 MDHEN, CDR2 SYDVKM. The CDR3 runs 14 residues. The CDR3 loop is CASSDRGEYNEQFF. In DNA form, the CDR3 reads TGTGCCAGCAGTGACAGGGGCGAGTACAATGAGCAGTTCTTC.